The T cell receptor (beta chain) under discussion was sequenced for a study of regulatory T cells in long-lasting Graves disease. Overall study results and limits: Patients with persistent disease showed a bias toward TRBV28, TRBJ1-2 and TRBJ2-5.

The authors built TCR beta libraries using iRepertoire HTBI primers and Arm-PCR of CDR3 regions. TCRdb passed the multiplex PCR reads through MiXCR, listing each CDR3 protein once. This sample carries around 320,000 distinct CDR3 sequences, over 15% of them seen once, and the ten largest clones take 25% to 30%. Germline CDR1 reads SNHLY; CDR2 reads FYNNEI. The CDR3 length is 13 residues. The V gene lost 2 bases and the J gene lost 4 bases, with 5 bases spanning the gap. This clonotype has a count of ten or more. Its cognate antigen is unknown. Time point meaning: newly diagnosed GD, antithyroid drugs for less than 3 months. PBMC-derived RNA was used for the TCR library. The same data also contributed to another study, on T cells in Graves' hyperthyroidism and ophthalmopathy. That work contributes: Clonotypes that were expanded in thyroid above 0.001 mostly appeared in blood too. Ophthalmopathy stood apart from stable hyperthyroidism in a 13 V-J model.

Sequenced here: peripheral blood mononuclear cells (PBMCs), sampled at new diagnosis, from a patient treated with antithyroid drugs. This rearrangement joins TRBV2 to TRBJ1-4, with unresolved D. The receptor comes from a man aged 35-49 years with Graves disease. CDR3 bases: TGTGCCAGCAGTGAACAGGATAATGAAAAACTGTTTTTT. Encoded protein: CASSEQDNEKLFF.